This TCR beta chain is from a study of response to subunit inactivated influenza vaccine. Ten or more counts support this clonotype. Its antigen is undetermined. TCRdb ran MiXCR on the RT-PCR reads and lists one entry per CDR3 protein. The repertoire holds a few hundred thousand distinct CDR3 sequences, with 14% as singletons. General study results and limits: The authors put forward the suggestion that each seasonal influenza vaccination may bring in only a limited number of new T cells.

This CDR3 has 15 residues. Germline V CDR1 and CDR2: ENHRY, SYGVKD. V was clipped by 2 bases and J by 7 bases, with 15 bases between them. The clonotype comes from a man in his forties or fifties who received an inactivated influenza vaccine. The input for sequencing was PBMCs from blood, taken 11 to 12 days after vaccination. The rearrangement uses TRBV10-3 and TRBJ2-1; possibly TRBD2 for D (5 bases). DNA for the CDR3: TGTGCCATCAGTGAGGCCACGGGGTTAGGGAATGAGCAGTTCTTC. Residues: CAISEATGLGNEQFF.